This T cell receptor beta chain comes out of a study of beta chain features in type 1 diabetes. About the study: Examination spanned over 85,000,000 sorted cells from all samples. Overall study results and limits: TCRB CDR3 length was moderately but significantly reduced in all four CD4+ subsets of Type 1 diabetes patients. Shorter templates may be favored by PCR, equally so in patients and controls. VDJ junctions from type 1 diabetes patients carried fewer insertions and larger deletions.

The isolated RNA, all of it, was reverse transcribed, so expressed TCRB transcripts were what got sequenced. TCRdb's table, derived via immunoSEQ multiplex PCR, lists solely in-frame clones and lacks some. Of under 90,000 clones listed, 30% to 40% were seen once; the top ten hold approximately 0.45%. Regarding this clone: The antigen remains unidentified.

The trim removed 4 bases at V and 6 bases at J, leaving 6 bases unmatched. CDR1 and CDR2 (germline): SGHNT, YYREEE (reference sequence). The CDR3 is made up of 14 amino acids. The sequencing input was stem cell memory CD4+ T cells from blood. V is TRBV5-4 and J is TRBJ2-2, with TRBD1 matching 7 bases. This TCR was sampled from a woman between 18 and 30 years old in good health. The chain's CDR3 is CASSQAGGSGELFF. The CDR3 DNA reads TGTGCCAGCAGCCAGGCAGGGGGTTCCGGGGAGCTGTTTTTT.